This T cell receptor (beta chain) stems from a study of blood T cell repertoires in COVID-19. Study details: Sites in the United States, Italy and Spain provided acute and convalescent COVID-19 samples.

Germline CDR1 reads MGHRA; CDR2 reads YSYEKL. The CDR3 has 13 amino acids. Losses at the gene ends were 4 bases for V and 2 bases for J; bases not matched to a gene: 2. Clones were read by immunoSEQ multiplex PCR, and TCRdb kept only the in-frame ones, dropping some. The profile shows roughly 43,000 clones, approximately 90% of them singletons. Sequenced: peripheral blood. The sequence was collected from a man aged 55 to 70 with active COVID-19. The chain recombines TRBV4-1 with TRBJ2-7, with 7 positions matching TRBD1. CDR3 sequence reads: CASSRGQAYEQYF. In nucleotides, the CDR3 is TGCGCCAGCAGCCGCGGACAGGCCTACGAGCAGTACTTC.